The 13 T cell receptor beta chains below all came from one sample that was sequenced in a study of blood T cells in healthy people across ages. Combining a sample-barcoded 5' primer with a J-beta primer mix, a second PCR ran for about 6 to 11 cycles. TCRdb passed the 5' RACE reads through MiXCR, listing each CDR3 protein once. The table records approximately 800,000 distinct CDR3 sequences, 20% to 30% of them present only once. The same sample was also studied in work on T cells of mothers and their children.

Material for sequencing was blood. The origin of the receptors is a boy younger than 18 in good health.

This clonotype was observed a few times. The rearrangement uses TRBV5-1 and TRBJ1-1, with a tentative D call TRBD1 (6 bases). Trimming stripped 3 bases from V and 1 base from J, with 13 bases between. The CDR3 consists of 15 residues. Germline CDR1 and CDR2: SGHRS and YFSETQ. The CDR3 DNA follows: TGCGCCAGCAGCTCGTCTTCACAGGGGAACACTGAAGCTTTCTTT. Its translation is CASSSSSQGNTEAFF.

The rearrangement uses TRBV18 and TRBJ2-2; 8 bases fit TRBD1. The CDR3 has 16 residues. The ends lost 1 base at V and 2 bases at J; junction bases unmatched: 3. The germline V gene encodes CDR1 KGHSH and CDR2 LQKENI. The chain's CDR3 is CASSPQPGGNTGELFF. CDR3 nucleotide sequence: TGTGCCAGCTCACCACAGCCAGGGGGCAACACCGGGGAGCTGTTTTTT.

On this clonotype itself: At one boundary the junction diverges from the germline segment, which might be a read error. This chain uses TRBV2 with TRBJ1-4; 9 bases line up with TRBD1. Germline values: CDR1 SNHLY, CDR2 FYNNEI. The CDR3 totals 15 residues. The CDR3 bases are TGCGCCAGCAGTGAGTGGGACAGGGCTAATGAAAAACTGTTTTTT. It translates to CASSEWDRANEKLFF.

This chain links TRBV12-3 or TRBV12-4 with TRBJ1-5; D might be TRBD1 (6 bases). Deletions cut 5 bases from V and 7 bases from J, with 15 bases between. The length of the CDR3 is 14 residues. The CDR3 sequence is CASSLTGPWQPQHF. The CDR3, as DNA: TGTGCCAGCAGTCTGACAGGTCCTTGGCAGCCCCAGCATTTT.

Turning to this clonotype: Germline and junction disagree at one end, which may indicate a read error. J is TRBJ2-1 and V is TRBV7-8, with no clear D. The CDR3 contains 12 residues. Germline CDR1 and CDR2: SGHVS and FQNEAQ. The CDR3 sequence: CASSLAHNKQFF. In DNA, the CDR3 is TGTGCCAGCAGCTTAGCGCACAATAAGCAGTTCTTC.

This clonotype was found a few times. The genes are TRBV6-2 or TRBV6-3 and TRBJ2-7; no firm D call. CDR1 is MNHEY, CDR2 SVGEGT, per germline. V was shortened by 6 bases and J by 7 bases, with 10 bases between the two germline ends. This CDR3 region has 11 residues. CDR3 sequence reads: CASSTLREQYF. The DNA for the CDR3 is TGTGCCAGCAGCACCCTGCGAGAGCAGTACTTC.

The genes are TRBV29-1 and TRBJ2-1; 12 nucleotides match TRBD2. Per the germline V gene, CDR1 is SQVTM and CDR2 is ANQGSEA. V lost 5 bases to trimming and J lost 8 bases; unmatched junction nucleotides: 4. This CDR3 is 13 amino acids long. The CDR3 sequence is CSVTSGGIYEQFF. The CDR3 DNA reads TGCAGCGTTACTAGCGGGGGGATCTATGAGCAGTTCTTC.

The J gene is TRBJ2-5, the V gene TRBV12-3 or TRBV12-4; D might be TRBD2 (6 bases). Trimming shortened V by 8 bases and J by 7 bases, and 26 bases separated the two germline ends. The CDR3 contains 16 residues. The CDR3, as DNA: TGTGCCAGCCGCGGGACCGGGACGGACCTAAGATTGACCCAGTACTTC. This translates into CASRGTGTDLRLTQYF.

This clonotype has more than one count but fewer than ten. This chain uses TRBV7-6 with TRBJ1-4; 8 bases are a match to TRBD1. This CDR3 region has 14 residues. The germline V gene encodes CDR1 SGHVS and CDR2 FNYEAQ. V dropped 5 bases and J dropped 5; count of bases not matched to a gene: 4. CDR3 region: CASSARQGNEKLFF. CDR3 in DNA: TGTGCCAGCAGCGCCCGACAGGGGAATGAAAAACTGTTTTTT.

The CDR3 protein is CASSRDRETDTQYF. CDR3 DNA: TGTGCCAGCTCCAGGGACAGGGAAACAGATACGCAGTATTTT. The genes are TRBV7-2 and TRBJ2-3; 9 positions match TRBD1. Germline trimming cut 8 bases from V and 3 bases from J; bases unmatched to any gene: 6. The CDR3 is 14 residues long. Germline CDR1 and CDR2: SGHTA and FQGNSA.

This chain links TRBV6-5 with TRBJ1-4, with 9 bases fitting TRBD1. Germline-derived CDR1 and CDR2 are MNHEY and SVGAGI. V was clipped by 4 bases and J by 7 bases; unmatched bases: 4. The CDR3 spans 14 residues. CDR3 region: CASSFGTGSEKLFF. The CDR3 DNA is TGTGCCAGCAGTTTTGGGACAGGGAGTGAAAAACTGTTTTTT.

The V call is TRBV20-1, the J call TRBJ2-3, with D tentatively TRBD1 or TRBD2 (6 bases each). This CDR3 has 14 residues. V shed 7 bases and J shed 2 bases, with 16 bases lying between them. The germline V gene has CDR1 DFQATT and CDR2 SNEGSKA (reference sequence). CDR3 DNA sequence: TGCAGTGTTCCTCGGGGGCGAAACACAGATACGCAGTATTTT. Residues: CSVPRGRNTDTQYF.

The CDR3 bases are TGTGCCAGCACCCAGGGCAATTCACCCCTCCACTTT. Encoded protein: CASTQGNSPLHF. The chain joins TRBV6-5 to TRBJ1-6, with TRBD1 as a possible D gene (5 bases). V was shortened by 7 bases and J by 7 bases, with 8 bases between the two germline ends. The germline CDR1 and CDR2 sequences are MNHEY and SVGAGI. The CDR3 contains 12 residues.